Listed below are T cell receptor beta chains from one sample, sequenced in a study of ipilimumab plus nivolumab after autologous stem cell transplantation. This table comes from immunoSEQ multiplex PCR, and its TCRdb copy is limited to in-frame clones, with some not included. The repertoire holds about 15,000 clones, with about three quarters as singletons. The sequencing used PBMCs, collected in a trial of ipilimumab plus nivolumab as post-transplant consolidation. The source is a male donor with diffuse large B-cell lymphoma. Each CDR3 is given with its conserved first and last residue. Fields, in order: D gene, V gene, clone size, J gene, CDR3 protein, CDR3 DNA. A D gene is named only where the DNA matches it firmly. The size of a clone is reported for some rows only, either as once, few or many, or as a class for expanded clones.

d_gene: .; v_gene: TRBV11-3; abundance: .; j_gene: TRBJ2-1; CDR3aa: CASSWGGRAGEQFF; CDR3nt: TGTGCCAGCAGCTGGGGGGGCAGGGCCGGTGAGCAGTTCTTC
d_gene: TRBD2; v_gene: TRBV11-3; abundance: .; j_gene: TRBJ2-4; CDR3aa: CASSPIAGEAKNIQYF; CDR3nt: TGTGCCAGCAGCCCGATAGCGGGAGAAGCCAAAAACATTCAGTACTTC
d_gene: .; v_gene: TRBV11-2; abundance: .; j_gene: TRBJ2-1; CDR3aa: CASSLVYVNEQFF; CDR3nt: TGTGCCAGCAGCTTAGTTTACGTCAATGAGCAGTTCTTC
d_gene: .; v_gene: TRBV29-1; abundance: .; j_gene: TRBJ1-1; CDR3aa: CSVEYQANTEAFF; CDR3nt: TGCAGCGTTGAATATCAAGCCAACACTGAAGCTTTCTTT
d_gene: .; v_gene: TRBV15; abundance: few; j_gene: TRBJ2-1; CDR3aa: CATSRDATTSYNEQFF; CDR3nt: TGTGCCACCAGCAGAGATGCCACGACCTCCTACAATGAGCAGTTCTTC
d_gene: TRBD1; v_gene: TRBV13; abundance: .; j_gene: TRBJ1-1; CDR3aa: CASSQGDRFTEAFF; CDR3nt: TGTGCCAGCAGCCAGGGGGACCGATTCACTGAAGCTTTCTTT
d_gene: .; v_gene: TRBV29-1; abundance: .; j_gene: TRBJ1-2; CDR3aa: CSVEPTPGTKVGYGYTF; CDR3nt: TGCAGCGTTGAACCTACCCCCGGGACAAAGGTCGGCTATGGCTACACCTTC
d_gene: TRBD2; v_gene: TRBV18; abundance: .; j_gene: TRBJ2-3; CDR3aa: CASSPGLATDTQYF; CDR3nt: TGTGCCAGCTCACCTGGACTAGCCACAGATACGCAGTATTTT
d_gene: TRBD1; v_gene: TRBV5-1; abundance: once; j_gene: TRBJ1-4; CDR3aa: CASSLAVSGTGTEKLFF; CDR3nt: TGCGCCAGCAGCTTGGCCGTGAGCGGGACAGGGACTGAAAAACTGTTTTTT
d_gene: TRBD1; v_gene: TRBV2; abundance: .; j_gene: TRBJ1-3; CDR3aa: CASRYQGARDTIYF; CDR3nt: TGTGCCAGCAGATACCAGGGGGCGCGGGACACCATATATTTT
d_gene: TRBD2; v_gene: TRBV15; abundance: .; j_gene: TRBJ2-3; CDR3aa: CATSRRLAGGRGDTQYF; CDR3nt: TGTGCCACCAGCAGAAGGCTAGCGGGGGGGCGGGGAGATACGCAGTATTTT
d_gene: TRBD1; v_gene: TRBV2; abundance: .; j_gene: TRBJ2-3; CDR3aa: CASRTGTGADTQYF; CDR3nt: TGTGCCAGCAGGACCGGGACAGGGGCAGATACGCAGTATTTT
d_gene: TRBD1; v_gene: TRBV5-1; abundance: .; j_gene: TRBJ1-5; CDR3aa: CASSSTGGGNQPQHF; CDR3nt: TGCGCCAGCAGCTCAACAGGGGGAGGCAATCAGCCCCAGCATTTT
d_gene: TRBD1; v_gene: TRBV4-2; abundance: .; j_gene: TRBJ2-7; CDR3aa: CASSQETGDPYEQYF; CDR3nt: TGTGCCAGCAGCCAAGAGACAGGGGACCCCTACGAGCAGTACTTC
d_gene: .; v_gene: TRBV29-1; abundance: .; j_gene: TRBJ1-2; CDR3aa: CSVEREYYGYTF; CDR3nt: TGCAGCGTTGAAAGGGAGTACTATGGCTACACCTTC
d_gene: .; v_gene: TRBV5-1; abundance: .; j_gene: TRBJ1-1; CDR3aa: CASSLLGANTEAFF; CDR3nt: TGCGCCAGCAGCTTGTTAGGGGCGAACACTGAAGCTTTCTTT
d_gene: .; v_gene: TRBV19; abundance: .; j_gene: TRBJ2-3; CDR3aa: CASIGVGTDTQYF; CDR3nt: TGTGCCAGTATAGGGGTAGGCACAGATACGCAGTATTTT
d_gene: .; v_gene: TRBV2; abundance: .; j_gene: TRBJ2-7; CDR3aa: CASSEDLRDNYYEQYF; CDR3nt: TGTGCCAGCAGTGAAGATTTGAGGGACAACTATTACGAGCAGTACTTC
d_gene: TRBD2; v_gene: TRBV15; abundance: once; j_gene: TRBJ2-1; CDR3aa: CATSGTVGRDPYNEQFF; CDR3nt: TGTGCCACCAGCGGCACGGTCGGGAGGGATCCCTACAATGAGCAGTTCTTC
d_gene: .; v_gene: TRBV30; abundance: once; j_gene: TRBJ2-5; CDR3aa: CAWSVFQAQETQYF; CDR3nt: TGTGCCTGGAGTGTATTTCAGGCCCAAGAGACCCAGTACTTC
d_gene: .; v_gene: TRBV7-9; abundance: .; j_gene: TRBJ2-3; CDR3aa: CASSSPQGMTDTQYF; CDR3nt: TGTGCCAGCAGCTCCCCACAGGGCATGACAGATACGCAGTATTTT
d_gene: .; v_gene: TRBV5-8; abundance: medium-sized; j_gene: TRBJ2-7; CDR3aa: CASSSGDSDEQYF; CDR3nt: TGTGCCAGCAGCTCGGGAGATTCGGACGAGCAGTACTTC
d_gene: TRBD2; v_gene: TRBV13; abundance: .; j_gene: TRBJ2-2; CDR3aa: CASSLSDSAGGVGELFF; CDR3nt: TGTGCCAGCAGCTTATCGGATTCAGCGGGAGGCGTCGGGGAGCTGTTTTTT
d_gene: TRBD2; v_gene: TRBV9; abundance: .; j_gene: TRBJ2-1; CDR3aa: CASSPQGAGGRDEQFF; CDR3nt: TGTGCCAGCAGCCCCCAAGGGGCGGGGGGGCGCGATGAGCAGTTCTTC
d_gene: TRBD1; v_gene: TRBV30; abundance: .; j_gene: TRBJ2-1; CDR3aa: CASTTGSYNEQFF; CDR3nt: TGTGCCTCCACGACAGGGTCCTACAATGAGCAGTTCTTC
d_gene: .; v_gene: TRBV7-9; abundance: few; j_gene: TRBJ2-1; CDR3aa: CATQDSNEQFF; CDR3nt: TGTGCCACCCAAGATAGTAATGAGCAGTTCTTC
d_gene: .; v_gene: TRBV6-1; abundance: few; j_gene: TRBJ1-2; CDR3aa: CASRHLAGGYTF; CDR3nt: TGTGCCAGCAGGCATTTAGCTGGGGGCTACACCTTC
d_gene: TRBD1; v_gene: TRBV5-4; abundance: many; j_gene: TRBJ2-5; CDR3aa: CASSFNRGLRETQYF; CDR3nt: TGTGCCAGCAGCTTCAACAGGGGGCTACGAGAGACCCAGTACTTC
d_gene: .; v_gene: TRBV27; abundance: few; j_gene: TRBJ2-1; CDR3aa: CASSGTASNEQFF; CDR3nt: TGTGCCAGCAGCGGGACCGCCTCCAATGAGCAGTTCTTC
d_gene: .; v_gene: TRBV5-4; abundance: .; j_gene: TRBJ1-4; CDR3aa: CASMVQGGEKLFF; CDR3nt: TGTGCCAGCATGGTACAGGGAGGGGAAAAACTGTTTTTT
d_gene: TRBD1; v_gene: TRBV19; abundance: .; j_gene: TRBJ2-2; CDR3aa: CASRPGQGYTGELFF; CDR3nt: TGTGCCAGTAGGCCGGGACAGGGTTATACCGGGGAGCTGTTTTTT
d_gene: .; v_gene: TRBV5-6; abundance: .; j_gene: TRBJ1-2; CDR3aa: CASSQVLDGYTF; CDR3nt: TGTGCCAGCAGCCAGGTTCTAGACGGCTACACCTTC
d_gene: TRBD1; v_gene: TRBV5-6; abundance: few; j_gene: TRBJ2-2; CDR3aa: CASSLGAGGTGELFF; CDR3nt: TGTGCCAGCAGCTTGGGGGCAGGGGGCACCGGGGAGCTGTTTTTT
d_gene: .; v_gene: TRBV29-1; abundance: .; j_gene: TRBJ1-4; CDR3aa: CSAMGTATNEKLFF; CDR3nt: TGCAGCGCCATGGGGACGGCAACTAATGAAAAACTGTTTTTT
d_gene: TRBD2; v_gene: TRBV30; abundance: .; j_gene: TRBJ2-1; CDR3aa: CAWSVQTSGGAHNEQFF; CDR3nt: TGTGCCTGGAGTGTACAAACTAGCGGGGGGGCCCACAATGAGCAGTTCTTC
d_gene: .; v_gene: TRBV5-1; abundance: .; j_gene: TRBJ1-3; CDR3aa: CASSLDMSSGNTIYF; CDR3nt: TGCGCCAGCAGCCTCGACATGAGCTCTGGAAACACCATATATTTT
d_gene: .; v_gene: TRBV9; abundance: .; j_gene: TRBJ2-5; CDR3aa: CASTDGAAETQYF; CDR3nt: TGTGCCAGCACGGACGGCGCCGCGGAGACCCAGTACTTC
d_gene: .; v_gene: TRBV7-6; abundance: .; j_gene: TRBJ2-2; CDR3aa: CASSLGVSWQTLWNTGELFF; CDR3nt: TGTGCCAGCAGCTTAGGGGTTTCGTGGCAGACTCTTTGGAACACCGGGGAGCTGTTTTTT
d_gene: TRBD2; v_gene: TRBV9; abundance: few; j_gene: TRBJ2-6; CDR3aa: CARRAGGQVNSGANVLTF; CDR3nt: TGTGCCCGCCGCGCGGGGGGGCAGGTAAACTCTGGGGCCAACGTCCTGACTTTC
d_gene: .; v_gene: TRBV7-8; abundance: few; j_gene: TRBJ1-6; CDR3aa: CASALGSSYNSPLHF; CDR3nt: TGTGCCAGTGCTCTTGGGAGCTCCTATAATTCACCCCTCCACTTT
d_gene: .; v_gene: TRBV6-5; abundance: once; j_gene: TRBJ1-2; CDR3aa: CASSYQGDGYTF; CDR3nt: TGTGCCAGCAGTTACCAGGGAGATGGCTACACCTTC
d_gene: TRBD1; v_gene: TRBV5-8; abundance: .; j_gene: TRBJ2-3; CDR3aa: CASSDRGTDTQYF; CDR3nt: TGTGCCTCCTCGGACAGGGGCACAGATACGCAGTATTTT
d_gene: .; v_gene: TRBV14; abundance: .; j_gene: TRBJ2-7; CDR3aa: CASSQIGMTYEQYF; CDR3nt: TGTGCCAGCAGCCAAATCGGGATGACCTACGAGCAGTACTTC
d_gene: TRBD2; v_gene: TRBV30; abundance: .; j_gene: TRBJ2-1; CDR3aa: CAWSEQLAGYNEQFF; CDR3nt: TGTGCCTGGAGCGAACAACTAGCGGGCTACAATGAGCAGTTCTTC